These 3 T cell receptor beta chains share one sample of origin, sequenced in a study of shared clonotypes between healthy human individuals. Using immunoSEQ multiplex PCR, the repertoire was profiled, and TCRdb retains in-frame clones only, with some absent. Found here are approximately 530,000 clones, approximately 95% of them singletons; the top ten hold approximately 0.067%. Sample: naive CD4+ T cells sorted from blood. Documented subset: CD45RA+ positively selected. Receptors originate from a woman between 25 and 40 years old in good health.

V and J are TRBV7-6 and TRBJ1-1; tentative D call: TRBD1 (5 bases). Per the germline V gene, CDR1 is SGHVS and CDR2 is FNYEAQ. The CDR3 contains 13 residues. V lost 5 bases and J 4 bases, leaving 11 bases between the germline ends. The CDR3, as DNA: TGTGCCAGCAGCCCTCGTGGGGGCACTGAAGCTTTCTTT. This sequence encodes CASSPRGGTEAFF.

V gene TRBV25-1 combines with J gene TRBJ2-1; TRBD1 aligns across 9 bases. The CDR3 runs to 16 residues. V lost 2 bases and J lost 6; bases outside the gene matches: 8. Germline loops: CDR1 MGHDK, CDR2 SYGVNS. CDR3 sequence reads: CASSEIGTGPSNEQFF. The CDR3, as DNA: TGTGCCAGCAGTGAAATCGGGACAGGGCCATCCAATGAGCAGTTCTTC.

CDR3 nucleotide sequence: TGTGCCATCAGTGAGTGGGGACAGGGGGCGATAAATACGCAGTATTTT. Protein product: CAISEWGQGAINTQYF. The chain has TRBV10-3 and TRBJ2-3; 12 bases agree with TRBD1. Germline CDR1 is ENHRY and CDR2 is SYGVKD. CDR3 size: 16 residues. V was clipped by 1 base and J by 7 bases; unmatched bases: 6.